The clone carrying this TCR beta chain was observed at least ten times. Its antigen is not identified. Preparation of the TCRbeta library used unique molecular identifiers. TCRdb called the PCR reads again in MiXCR, with one record for every CDR3 protein. The sample holds just under 150,000 distinct CDR3 sequences, about 9% seen once. This entry comes from a study of T-cell reconstitution after alpha-beta-depleted transplantation in children. Notes on the study in general: It was reported that alpha-beta T cells came from several hundred expanded graft clones (about two months after transplant). Newly made T cells mostly supplied T-cell counts and diversity one year after transplant. There were some patients whose high TCRbeta diversity at day 60 came from surviving recipient T cells and thymic progenitors.

Trimming removed 1 base at V and 8 bases at J, with 5 bases between. CDR3 length: 11 amino acids. The genes are TRBV12-3 or TRBV12-4 and TRBJ1-2; D remains ambiguous. This sample comprised PBMCs, mostly from graft donor cells, obtained 180 days after TCRalphabeta/CD19-depleted stem cell transplant. This clonotype was obtained from a female patient aged 2-10 years who had a stem cell transplant for congenital amegakaryocytic thrombocytopenia, so the T cells may come from the graft donor. The CDR3 spells CASSLGAGYTF. The CDR3 DNA reads TGTGCCAGCAGTTTAGGCGCGGGCTACACCTTC.